Presented here are 28 T cell receptor beta chains from one specimen sequenced in a study of siplizumab effects on memory and regulatory T cells. Some clones are missing from TCRdb's copy, which holds only in-frame ones; the method was immunoSEQ multiplex PCR. This sample has about 100,000 clones; 75% to 95% occur once, and the top ten carry roughly 2.7%. Sample: CD4+ T cells sorted from blood. These receptor sequences come from a human donor in good health. Some clones in this sample may be carry-over from other donors' samples.

This chain joins TRBV18 and TRBJ1-2; D is undetermined. This CDR3 has 13 residues. V dropped 6 bases and J dropped 4 bases, with 12 bases sitting between them. The germline gives CDR1 KGHSH, CDR2 LQKENI. The CDR3 reads CASSEYEAYGYTF. The CDR3 coding sequence is TGTGCCAGCTCGGAATACGAAGCCTATGGCTACACCTTC.

This sequence joins TRBV5-1 and TRBJ2-2; D ambiguous. V was shortened by 3 bases and J by 5 bases, with 14 bases between the two germline ends. The CDR3 consists of 15 residues. CDR1 and CDR2 (germline): SGHRS, YFSETQ. CDR3 DNA sequence: TGCGCCAGCAGCTCTACGGGTCTCGAGACCGGGGAGCTGTTTTTT. Translation gives CASSSTGLETGELFF.

The gene calls are TRBV14 and TRBJ1-4; no firm D call. This CDR3 has 14 amino acids. The V and J ends lost 1 base and 7 bases respectively, with 10 bases between them. The germline gives CDR1 SGHDN, CDR2 FVKESK. The CDR3 nucleotides are TGTGCCAGCAGCCAAGCTCGTGGTGGTGAAAAACTGTTTTTT. Residues: CASSQARGGEKLFF. The complete variable domain, with remaining parts taken from reference TRBV14 and TRBJ1-4, reads EAGVTQFPSHSVIEKGQTVTLRCDPISGHDNLYWYRRVMGKEIKFLLHFVKESKQDESGMPNNRFLAERTGGTYSTLKVQPAELEDSGVYFCASSQARGGEKLFFGSGTQLSVL.

The chain uses TRBV7-3 and TRBJ2-1; 12 positions match TRBD2. J lost 10 bases, V lost 0 bases, and 7 bases had no gene match. Germline V gene data show CDR1 as SGHTA and CDR2 as FQGTGA. CDR3 size: 16 residues. The CDR3 loop reads CASSLTRLAGGREQFF. The DNA for the CDR3 is TGTGCCAGCAGCTTAACGAGGCTAGCGGGAGGGAGGGAGCAGTTCTTC.

The rearrangement links TRBV18 to TRBJ1-1, with a weak D call TRBD1 (5 bases). Germline values: CDR1 KGHSH, CDR2 LQKENI. This CDR3 has 14 residues. Trimming pared 8 bases from V and 1 base from J, leaving 14 bases between. The CDR3 DNA follows: TGTGCCAGCACAACGGGGGGGTCGAACACTGAAGCTTTCTTT. This gives the protein CASTTGGSNTEAFF.

The rearrangement joins TRBV11-2 to TRBJ1-4, with TRBD1 matching over 7 bases. Germline assignment: CDR1 SGHAT and CDR2 FQNNGV. V shed 8 bases, J shed 5 bases, and the junction held 5 bases outside the gene matches. The CDR3 is 13 residues long. The CDR3 region is CASRDSINEKLFF. Written as DNA, the CDR3 is TGTGCCAGCCGGGACAGCATCAATGAAAAACTGTTTTTT.

This chain joins TRBV29-1 and TRBJ2-1, with a possible D match to TRBD1 (6 bases). The CDR3 has 12 amino acids. Looked up from germline, CDR1 is SQVTM and CDR2 is ANQGSEA. V lost 4 bases to trimming and J lost 8 bases, with 12 bases between them. CDR3 DNA: TGCAGCGTTGCGCAGGGGCGGGATGAGCAGTTCTTC. Encoded protein: CSVAQGRDEQFF.

This clone was observed once. The chain joins TRBV7-3 to TRBJ2-5, with 7 bases identical to TRBD1. This CDR3 is 13 amino acids long. The germline gives CDR1 SGHTA, CDR2 FQGTGA. V gave up 2 bases and J gave up 5 bases; unmatched junction bases: 2. DNA of the CDR3: TGTGCCAGCAGCTTATCAGGGGGTGAGACCCAGTACTTC. This codes for CASSLSGGETQYF.

The chain is built from TRBV6-5 and TRBJ2-7, with D perhaps TRBD1 (5 bases). Germline V gene sequence: CDR1 MNHEY, CDR2 SVGAGI. V gave up 7 bases and J gave up 6 bases, with 13 bases separating them. CDR3 length: 12 residues. DNA for the CDR3: TGTGCCAGCATCACGACAGTGGGCGAGCAGTACTTC. Translated, it gives CASITTVGEQYF.

The rearrangement uses TRBV2 and TRBJ1-1, with D unresolved. CDR1 is SNHLY, CDR2 FYNNEI, per germline. Trimming removed 5 bases from V and 3 bases from J, with 16 bases in between. CDR3 length: 15 amino acids. The CDR3 DNA sequence: TGTGCCAGCAGTCCCGGACCCCTGGGTTACACTGAAGCTTTCTTT. Protein: CASSPGPLGYTEAFF.

The count of this clone is one. The gene calls are TRBV9 and TRBJ1-1; no clear D gene. V lost 3 bases to trimming and J lost 1 base, with 10 bases between them. Germline loops: CDR1 SGDLS, CDR2 YYNGEE. The CDR3 runs 14 residues. The CDR3 sequence: CASSASVGNTEAFF. The CDR3 DNA follows: TGTGCCAGCAGCGCCTCCGTGGGGAACACTGAAGCTTTCTTT. The full variable domain, with the rest looked up from reference TRBV9 and TRBJ1-1, is DSGVTQTPKHLITATGQRVTLRCSPRSGDLSVYWYQQSLDQGLQFLIQYYNGEERAKGNILERFSAQQFPDLHSELNLSSLELGDSALYFCASSASVGNTEAFFGQGTRLTVV.

The CDR3 reads CATSMTKDTVPGGSEQFF. The CDR3 DNA reads TGCGCCACCTCAATGACGAAAGATACAGTGCCGGGGGGAAGTGAGCAGTTCTTC. The genes are TRBV5-1 and TRBJ2-1; 7 bases match TRBD2. The length of the CDR3 is 18 residues. Per the germline V gene, CDR1 is SGHRS and CDR2 is YFSETQ. V was clipped by 9 bases and J by 9 bases; unmatched bases: 27.

The V call is TRBV19, the J call TRBJ1-1, with D unclear. CDR3 size: 15 residues. The V gene's germline CDR1 is LNHDA and CDR2 SQIVND (reference sequence). The V and J ends lost 4 bases and 1 base respectively, with 13 bases between them. The CDR3 region has the DNA TGTGCCAGTAGTACCGAGGGTGCGCGGAACACTGAAGCTTTCTTT. The encoded protein is CASSTEGARNTEAFF.

This clone was recorded only once. This rearrangement joins TRBV15 to TRBJ2-2, with D maybe TRBD2 (6 bases). Trimming shortened V by 6 bases and J by 0 bases, and 20 bases separated the two germline ends. Germline assignment: CDR1 LNHNV and CDR2 YYDKDF (reference sequence). The CDR3 has 18 amino acids. As DNA, the CDR3 is TGTGCCACCAGGTCGGGAGTTTTGGGTGCGGCGAACACCGGGGAGCTGTTTTTT. The encoded protein is CATRSGVLGAANTGELFF.

J is TRBJ1-1 and V is TRBV19; 8 positions match TRBD1. The CDR3 sequence is 14 residues long. The germline V gene has CDR1 LNHDA and CDR2 SQIVND (reference sequence). With V trimmed by 6 bases and J by 4 bases, 7 bases remained unmatched. The CDR3 sequence is CASSKDRAGTEAFF. DNA for the CDR3: TGTGCCAGTAGCAAGGACAGGGCTGGCACTGAAGCTTTCTTT.

V usage is TRBV5-5 and J usage is TRBJ1-2; D perhaps matches TRBD1 (5 bases). This CDR3 comprises 15 residues. Germline V gene lookup returns CDR1 SGHKS and CDR2 YYEKEE (reference sequence). The V gene lost 4 bases and the J gene lost 7 bases, with 20 bases spanning the gap. CDR3 amino acids: CASSLRTSQGAGYTF. DNA of the CDR3: TGTGCCAGCAGCCTTCGGACATCTCAAGGCGCTGGCTACACCTTC.

The chain employs TRBV23-1 and TRBJ2-7; the D gene is possibly TRBD2 (6 bases). TRBV23-1 is recorded as an ORF, its role being uncertain. The CDR3 consists of 16 residues. Between the trimmed V and J ends, which lost 0 bases and 2 bases, there was a span of 14 bases. In DNA, the CDR3 is TGCGCCAGCAGTCAATCGCCAGGGACTCAAACCTACGAGCAGTACTTC. Translating gives CASSQSPGTQTYEQYF.

V usage is TRBV6-6 and J usage is TRBJ2-7; D not certain. V shed 6 bases and J shed 2 bases, with 17 bases lying between them. CDR3 size: 15 residues. CDR1 and CDR2 (germline): MNHNY, SVGAGI (reference sequence). The DNA for the CDR3 is TGTGCCAGCAGAGAACCCCAGGACGAAACCTACGAGCAGTACTTC. Translated, it gives CASREPQDETYEQYF.

A few counts support this clone. The rearrangement joins TRBV28 to TRBJ2-1; TRBD2 matches at 12 bases. Germline V gene data show CDR1 as MDHEN and CDR2 as SYDVKM. The CDR3 sequence is 18 residues long. With V trimmed by 0 bases and J by 7 bases, 10 bases remained unmatched. CDR3 bases: TGTGCCAGCAGTTTATGGGACCTAGCGGGAGGGCCGGGGAATGAGCAGTTCTTC. Its protein is CASSLWDLAGGPGNEQFF. The complete variable domain, with remaining parts taken from reference TRBV28 and TRBJ2-1, reads DVKVTQSSRYLVKRTGEKVFLECVQDMDHENMFWYRQDPGLGLRLIYFSYDVKMKEKGDIPEGYSVSREKKERFSLILESASTNQTSMYLCASSLWDLAGGPGNEQFFGPGTRLTVL.

The J gene is TRBJ1-1, the V gene TRBV30, with a possible D match to TRBD1 (5 bases). Germline CDR1 and CDR2: GTSNPN and SVGIG (reference sequence). This CDR3 is built from 13 residues. V was shortened by 1 base and J by 1 base, with 7 bases between the two germline ends. DNA of the CDR3: TGTGCCTGGAGTGACGGGGGGAACACTGAAGCTTTCTTT. It translates to CAWSDGGNTEAFF.

V usage is TRBV5-4 and J usage is TRBJ1-2, with D perhaps TRBD1 (6 bases). Deletions cut 0 bases from V and 4 bases from J, with 16 bases between. Germline loops: CDR1 SGHNT, CDR2 YYREEE (reference sequence). There are 16 residues in the CDR3. CDR3 amino acids: CASSLEGGGRGYGYTF. The CDR3 DNA reads as TGTGCCAGCAGCTTGGAAGGCGGGGGCAGAGGCTATGGCTACACCTTC.

V and J are TRBV4-2 and TRBJ2-5; D gene unclear. V lost 3 bases and J lost 4, with 6 bases in between. Germline V lookup: CDR1 LGHNA, CDR2 YNFKEQ. The CDR3 extends over 12 amino acids. CDR3 sequence: CASSHKGETQYF. CDR3 nucleotides: TGTGCCAGCAGCCATAAGGGAGAGACCCAGTACTTC.

V is TRBV27 and J is TRBJ1-5; possibly TRBD1 for D (5 bases). V lost 5 bases and J lost 7, with 15 bases in between. This CDR3 is built from 14 residues. Germline assignment: CDR1 MNHEY and CDR2 SMNVEV (reference sequence). DNA of the CDR3: TGTGCCAGCAGTGAAACCCGGGGCTTCCAGCCCCAGCATTTT. It encodes CASSETRGFQPQHF.

This chain links TRBV19 with TRBJ2-5, with TRBD1 as a possible D gene (5 bases). Germline values: CDR1 LNHDA, CDR2 SQIVND (reference sequence). This CDR3 comprises 12 residues. The V end lost 5 bases, the J end lost 8 bases, and 12 bases lay between the germline ends. The CDR3: CASSSPDKTQYF. The CDR3 DNA sequence: TGTGCCAGTAGTTCTCCGGACAAAACCCAGTACTTC.

The V and J genes are TRBV7-3 and TRBJ2-5; 8 nucleotides agree with TRBD2. V lost 2 bases, J lost 2 bases, and 4 bases stayed unmatched. Germline V gene data show CDR1 as SGHTA and CDR2 as FQGTGA. The CDR3 spans 15 residues. The chain's CDR3 is CASSLAGGNQETQYF. DNA of the CDR3: TGTGCCAGCAGCTTAGCGGGAGGTAATCAAGAGACCCAGTACTTC.

This clone showed up just once. The CDR3 sequence is CATSRDRLTGTGELFF. CDR3 in DNA: TGTGCCACCAGCAGAGATCGGTTGACAGGCACCGGGGAGCTGTTTTTT. The rearrangement links TRBV15 to TRBJ2-2, with D tentatively TRBD1 (6 bases). CDR3 length: 16 residues. Trimming took off 0 bases at V and 4 bases at J, with 12 bases between the two ends. Germline loops: CDR1 LNHNV, CDR2 YYDKDF (reference sequence).

V is TRBV19 and J is TRBJ2-3; D remains ambiguous. Germline CDR1 is LNHDA and CDR2 is SQIVND (reference sequence). V was shortened by 5 bases and J by 0 bases, with 12 bases between the two germline ends. This CDR3 is 15 amino acids long. The CDR3 here is CASSGSSPSTDTQYF. CDR3 DNA sequence: TGTGCCAGTAGTGGGTCGAGCCCTAGCACAGATACGCAGTATTTT.

The chain has TRBV19 and TRBJ2-7; 7 bases agree with TRBD1. After removal of 6 bases from V and 3 bases from J, the junction contained 8 bases not matched to a gene. There are 14 residues in the CDR3. CDR1 and CDR2 (germline): LNHDA, SQIVND (reference sequence). DNA of the CDR3: TGTGCCAGTAGCCGCCAGGGACAGCTCTACGAGCAGTACTTC. It codes for CASSRQGQLYEQYF.